A selection of T cell receptor beta chains follows, all from one sample in a study of blood T cell repertoires in COVID-19. Data came from immunoSEQ multiplex PCR; TCRdb stores just in-frame clones and leaves some out. The data show about 130,000 clones, about 85% seen once. Source material: peripheral blood. The receptors were gathered from a man older than 75 with active or convalescent COVID-19. The CDR3 runs from the conserved cysteine through the conserved F or W. A D gene is named only where the DNA matches it firmly. Clone size is shown for a subset of rows, as once, few, many or a class of expanded clone.

>.|TRBV5-1|TRBJ2-1|.|12
CASSGQYNEQFF
TGCGCCAGCAGTGGACAGTACAATGAGCAGTTCTTC
>TRBD1|TRBV18|TRBJ1-4|.|17
CASSKDRVVATNEKLFF
TGTGCCAGCTCCAAAGACAGGGTTGTCGCAACTAATGAAAAACTGTTTTTT
>.|TRBV28|TRBJ1-5|.|15
CASSLRGRLGQPQHF
TGTGCCAGCAGTTTACGGGGGAGGTTGGGTCAGCCCCAGCATTTT
>TRBD1|TRBV10-3|TRBJ1-2|.|16
CAISESRDSVNYGYTF
TGTGCCATCAGTGAGTCGAGGGACAGCGTTAACTATGGCTACACCTTC
>TRBD2|TRBV5-4|TRBJ2-7|.|15
CASSDPVGGVYEQYF
TGTGCCAGCAGCGATCCGGTCGGGGGGGTCTACGAGCAGTACTTC
>.|TRBV30|TRBJ1-1|.|13
CAWSPGYGTEAFF
TGTGCCTGGAGTCCCGGATACGGGACTGAAGCTTTCTTT
>TRBD2|TRBV6-4|TRBJ2-3|.|16
CASSEASGKGTDTQYF
TGTGCCAGCAGTGAAGCGAGCGGGAAAGGCACAGATACGCAGTATTTT
>.|TRBV15|TRBJ1-1|.|14
CATSRDLYPGEAFF
TGTGCCACCAGCAGAGATCTCTATCCAGGGGAAGCTTTCTTT
>.|TRBV15|TRBJ1-5|few|16
CATSRDQGGINQPQHF
TGTGCCACCAGCAGAGATCAGGGCGGAATTAATCAGCCCCAGCATTTT
>TRBD1|TRBV18|TRBJ1-2|.|15
CASSPRTDREYGYTF
TGTGCCAGCTCACCCCGCACTGACAGGGAGTATGGCTACACCTTC
>.|TRBV5-6|TRBJ1-1|.|14
CASSFGQLNTEAFF
TGTGCCAGCAGCTTCGGACAGTTGAACACTGAAGCTTTCTTT
>TRBD1|TRBV28|TRBJ1-2|.|16
CASSPQGQGPNYGYTF
TGTGCCAGCAGTCCCCAGGGACAGGGGCCTAACTATGGCTACACCTTC
>.|TRBV11-2|TRBJ1-2|.|14
CASSPLGAIYGYTF
TGTGCCAGCAGCCCCCTGGGGGCGATCTATGGCTACACCTTC
>.|TRBV7-8|TRBJ1-6|.|15
CASSLGSSYNSPLHF
TGTGCCAGCAGCTTAGGGAGCTCCTATAATTCACCCCTCCACTTT
>.|TRBV7-9|TRBJ2-1|.|15
CASSLVAGTYNEQFF
TGTGCCAGCAGCTTAGTTGCGGGGACTTACAATGAGCAGTTCTTC
>TRBD2|TRBV29-1|TRBJ2-7|.|12
CSARAGGDEQYF
TGCAGCGCACGGGCGGGGGGGGACGAGCAGTACTTC
>TRBD2|TRBV6-1|TRBJ2-5|.|18
CASSDTSGRAQGAWTQYF
TGTGCCAGCAGTGACACTAGCGGGAGGGCTCAGGGCGCGTGGACCCAGTACTTC
>TRBD1|TRBV4-2|TRBJ1-2|.|15
CASSQDFRGREGYTF
TGTGCCAGCAGCCAAGATTTCAGGGGGCGGGAGGGCTACACCTTC
>TRBD1|TRBV27|TRBJ1-6|.|16
CASRQGANSYNSPLHF
TGTGCCAGCAGACAGGGGGCCAACTCCTATAATTCACCCCTCCACTTT
>.|TRBV6-6|TRBJ2-3|.|12
CASTPPGDTQYF
TGTGCCAGCACCCCCCCGGGGGATACGCAGTATTTT
>.|TRBV19|TRBJ1-3|.|14
CASSNQQLGNTIYF
TGTGCCAGTAGTAATCAACAGCTCGGAAACACCATATATTTT
>TRBD2|TRBV5-4|TRBJ2-5|.|17
CASSLLTGIAGGETQYF
TGTGCCAGCAGCTTGCTCACGGGGATAGCGGGGGGCGAGACCCAGTACTTC
>.|TRBV6-4|TRBJ2-7|.|15
CASSDPSALALEQYF
TGTGCCAGCAGTGACCCATCCGCACTAGCTCTCGAGCAGTACTTC
>.|TRBV15|TRBJ1-2|few|14
CATSRERVNYGYTF
TGTGCCACCAGCAGAGAGCGGGTTAACTATGGCTACACCTTC
>.|TRBV18|TRBJ1-1|.|14
CASSRRSYDTEAFF
TGTGCCAGCTCACGAAGATCCTACGACACTGAAGCTTTCTTT
>.|TRBV7-3|TRBJ1-3|.|16
CASSPTGNDYRNTIYF
TGTGCCAGCAGCCCCACGGGAAATGATTATAGAAACACCATATATTTT
>TRBD2|TRBV10-3|TRBJ2-1|.|17
CAISVARTSGRGNEQFF
TGTGCCATCAGCGTTGCCAGGACTAGCGGGAGAGGCAATGAGCAGTTCTTC
>.|TRBV7-2|TRBJ1-2|.|13
CASSLPEVYGYTF
TGTGCCAGCAGCTTGCCAGAGGTCTACGGCTACACCTTC
>.|TRBV5-1|TRBJ2-7|.|11
CASSSDYEQYF
TGCGCCAGCAGCTCAGACTACGAGCAGTACTTC
>.|TRBV12-5|TRBJ2-3|.|13
CASGFPGTDTQYF
TGTGCTAGTGGTTTCCCAGGCACAGATACGCAGTATTTT
>TRBD1|TRBV7-2|TRBJ2-7|.|15
CASSLGGQPSYEQYF
TGTGCCAGCAGCTTAGGGGGACAGCCCTCCTACGAGCAGTACTTC
>TRBD2|TRBV5-6|TRBJ2-7|.|15
CASSLSASGRYEQYF
TGTGCCAGCAGCTTGTCGGCTAGCGGGAGATACGAGCAGTACTTC
>TRBD1|TRBV29-1|TRBJ1-1|.|14
CSVVPGTANTEAFF
TGCAGCGTGGTACCCGGGACAGCTAACACTGAAGCTTTCTTT
>.|TRBV27|TRBJ2-2|.|14
CASSFNRATGELFF
TGTGCCAGCAGTTTTAACAGGGCCACCGGGGAGCTGTTTTTT
>TRBD1|TRBV5-1|TRBJ1-1|.|16
CASSWSGGIGGTEAFF
TGCGCCAGCAGCTGGTCAGGGGGAATCGGTGGCACTGAAGCTTTCTTT
>TRBD2|TRBV4-2|TRBJ2-4|.|16
CASSLRLAGGENIQYF
TGTGCCAGCAGCCTCCGACTAGCGGGGGGGGAAAACATTCAGTACTTC
>.|TRBV30|TRBJ1-3|.|15
CAWNDRGLSGDTIYF
TGTGCCTGGAATGATAGGGGTCTGTCCGGAGACACCATATATTTT
>TRBD1|TRBV27|TRBJ1-1|.|16
CASSPKPTGGWTEAFF
TGTGCCAGCAGTCCCAAACCTACAGGGGGTTGGACTGAAGCTTTCTTT
>.|TRBV7-9|TRBJ1-1|.|13
CASSLDGGVEAFF
TGTGCCAGCAGCTTGGACGGAGGGGTTGAAGCTTTCTTT
>TRBD1|TRBV6-5|TRBJ2-7|few|14
CASSRTGTNYEQYF
TGTGCCAGCAGTCGGACAGGAACAAATTACGAGCAGTACTTC
>.|TRBV4-2|TRBJ1-2|.|14
CASSQDRGARGYTF
TGTGCCAGCAGCCAAGACCGGGGGGCGAGGGGCTACACCTTC
>.|TRBV18|TRBJ2-2|.|16
CASSPLQGAITGELFF
TGTGCCAGCTCACCATTACAGGGTGCGATCACCGGGGAGCTGTTTTTT
>.|TRBV6-2/TRBV6-3|TRBJ1-2|once|13
CASSPLFGYGYTF
TGTGCCAGCAGCCCCCTATTCGGCTATGGCTACACCTTC
>.|TRBV4-2|TRBJ2-7|few|14
CASSKISQGTEQYF
TGTGCCAGCAGCAAAATTTCTCAGGGAACCGAGCAGTACTTC
>.|TRBV28|TRBJ1-3|.|13
CASSLISGNTIYF
TGTGCCAGCAGCCTTATCTCTGGAAACACCATATATTTT
>TRBD2|TRBV5-1|TRBJ2-3|.|18
CASSSRLAGGSSTDTQYF
TGCGCCAGCAGCTCCCGACTAGCGGGAGGGTCTAGCACAGATACGCAGTATTTT
>TRBD2|TRBV19|TRBJ2-1|.|15
CASSSSGGVYNEQFF
TGTGCCAGTAGCTCTAGCGGGGGCGTTTACAATGAGCAGTTCTTC
>.|TRBV28|TRBJ1-4|.|14
CASSLRRTNEKLFF
TGTGCCAGCAGTTTGAGGAGAACTAATGAAAAACTGTTTTTT
>TRBD2|TRBV7-3|TRBJ2-2|.|15
CASSSGTSDTGELFF
TGTGCCAGCAGCTCCGGGACTAGCGACACCGGGGAGCTGTTTTTT
>TRBD1|TRBV18|TRBJ1-5|.|19
CASSPNPGQVAGVDQPQHF
TGTGCCAGCTCACCAAACCCGGGACAGGTTGCGGGAGTTGATCAGCCCCAGCATTTT
>.|TRBV28|TRBJ1-1|.|14
CASSFSRGNTEAFF
TGTGCCAGCAGTTTTTCCCGGGGGAACACTGAAGCTTTCTTT
>TRBD1|TRBV2|TRBJ2-2|.|15
CASSALTGLVEELFF
TGTGCCAGCAGCGCCTTGACAGGGTTGGTGGAGGAGCTGTTTTTT
>.|TRBV10-3|TRBJ1-3|.|15
CAISESDNSGNTIYF
TGTGCCATCAGTGAGTCAGACAACTCTGGAAACACCATATATTTT